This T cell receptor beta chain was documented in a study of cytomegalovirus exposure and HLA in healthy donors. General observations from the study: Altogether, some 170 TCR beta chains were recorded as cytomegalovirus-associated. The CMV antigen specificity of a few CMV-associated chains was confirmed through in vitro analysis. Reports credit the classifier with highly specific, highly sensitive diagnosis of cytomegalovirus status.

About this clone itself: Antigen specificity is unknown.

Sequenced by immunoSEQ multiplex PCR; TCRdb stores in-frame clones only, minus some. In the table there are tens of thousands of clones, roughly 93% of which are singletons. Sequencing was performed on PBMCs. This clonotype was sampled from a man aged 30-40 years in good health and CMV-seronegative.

The CDR3 spells CAISERQGGSYEQYF. Here the CDR3 DNA reads TGTGCCATCAGTGAGCGACAGGGAGGATCCTACGAGCAGTACTTC. The V and J genes are TRBV10-3 and TRBJ2-7; possible D gene TRBD1, 7 bases. V was trimmed by 2 bases and J by 1 base, leaving 12 bases between them. The CDR3 loop spans 15 amino acids. CDR1 ENHRY and CDR2 SYGVKD come from the germline V gene.